These 8 T cell receptor beta chains were sequenced from one sample in a study of shared clonotypes between healthy human individuals. The repertoire was sequenced with immunoSEQ multiplex PCR; TCRdb's copy has only in-frame clones and lacks some. The profile shows about 1.5 million clones, around 95% of them singletons. Material for sequencing was naive CD4+ T cells sorted from blood. Documented subset: CD45RA+ positively selected. The receptors come from a man aged 30 to 39 in good health.

CDR3 in amino acids: CASGGLAGQETQYF. As DNA, the CDR3 is TGTGCCAGCGGAGGGTTAGCGGGGCAAGAGACCCAGTACTTC. V is TRBV2 and J is TRBJ2-5, with 8 bases aligning to TRBD2. The CDR3 has 14 amino acids. J lost 2 bases, V lost 8 bases, and 7 bases had no gene match. Germline CDR1 is SNHLY and CDR2 is FYNNEI.

In regard to this clone: Other DNA sequences in this specimen translate into the identical CDR3. The V gene is TRBV28, the J gene TRBJ2-7; D is ambiguous. Trimming removed 4 bases from V and 7 bases from J, with 8 bases in between. CDR1 and CDR2 (germline): MDHEN, SYDVKM. The length of the CDR3 is 11 residues. In DNA form, the CDR3 reads TGTGCCAGCAGTTCCTCCGGGGAGCAGTACTTC. Amino acid sequence: CASSSSGEQYF.

The chain uses TRBV19 and TRBJ1-2; tentatively, D is TRBD1 (5 bases). The CDR3 extends over 15 amino acids. The V end was cut by 4 bases, the J end by 4 bases, with 16 bases between. Germline V lookup: CDR1 LNHDA, CDR2 SQIVND (reference sequence). In nucleotides, the CDR3 is TGTGCCAGTAGTAATCCCGCAGGGCGGGTCTATGGCTACACCTTC. Protein sequence: CASSNPAGRVYGYTF.

This rearrangement joins TRBV18 to TRBJ1-1; possible D gene TRBD1, 6 bases. Deletions cut 6 bases from V and 4 bases from J, with 24 bases between. In germline, CDR1 is KGHSH, CDR2 LQKENI. CDR3 length: 17 residues. In DNA form, the CDR3 reads TGTGCCAGCTCCCCTTCGGTGGCGGGGGCGCTTAGCACTGAAGCTTTCTTT. Translation: CASSPSVAGALSTEAFF.

V gene TRBV7-9 combines with J gene TRBJ1-1; 7 bases match TRBD1. V shed 1 base and J 3 bases; nucleotides not matched to a gene: 2. The CDR3 sequence is 14 residues long. Germline assignment: CDR1 SEHNR and CDR2 FQNEAQ (reference sequence). The CDR3 region is CASSLEGAHTEAFF. Here the CDR3 DNA reads TGTGCCAGCAGCTTAGAGGGGGCCCACACTGAAGCTTTCTTT.

This clone was found once. The rearrangement links TRBV10-2 to TRBJ2-2; 7 bases line up with TRBD2. The germline gives CDR1 WSHSY, CDR2 SAAADI. This CDR3 has 18 residues. V lost 6 bases, J lost 10 bases, and 23 bases stayed unmatched. The CDR3 is CASSDRRLAAGTPEELFF. The CDR3 region has the DNA TGCGCCAGCAGCGACCGACGGCTAGCGGCAGGAACACCGGAGGAGCTGTTTTTT.

This chain joins TRBV28 and TRBJ2-2; TRBD1 agrees at 10 bases. The CDR3 runs to 15 residues. Trimming removed 4 bases from V and 7 bases from J; junction bases left unmatched: 6. Germline lookup yields CDR1 MDHEN and CDR2 SYDVKM. The CDR3 is CASSSPGQGIGELFF. CDR3 in DNA: TGTGCCAGCAGTTCGCCGGGACAGGGGATCGGGGAGCTGTTTTTT. Using reference TRBV28 and TRBJ2-2 for the parts outside the CDR3, the full variable domain is DVKVTQSSRYLVKRTGEKVFLECVQDMDHENMFWYRQDPGLGLRLIYFSYDVKMKEKGDIPEGYSVSREKKERFSLILESASTNQTSMYLCASSSPGQGIGELFFGEGSRLTVL.

The chain combines TRBV28 with TRBJ2-1; a possible D gene is TRBD1 (5 bases). Per germline, CDR1 MDHEN and CDR2 SYDVKM. The V end was cut by 6 bases, the J end by 9 bases, with 9 bases between. The CDR3 consists of 11 residues. CDR3 in amino acids: CASSHRSEQFF. The CDR3 nucleotides read TGTGCCAGCAGCCACAGGTCTGAGCAGTTCTTC.